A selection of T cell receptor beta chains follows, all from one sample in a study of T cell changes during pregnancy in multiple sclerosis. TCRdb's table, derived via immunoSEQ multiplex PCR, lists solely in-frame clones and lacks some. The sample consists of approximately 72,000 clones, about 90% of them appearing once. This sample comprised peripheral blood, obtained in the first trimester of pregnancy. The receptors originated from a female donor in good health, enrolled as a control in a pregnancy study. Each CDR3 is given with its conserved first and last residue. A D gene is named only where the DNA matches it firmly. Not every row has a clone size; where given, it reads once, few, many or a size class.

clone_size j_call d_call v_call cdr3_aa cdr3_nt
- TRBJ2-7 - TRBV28 CASSVGQNYEQYF TGTGCCAGCAGTGTTGGACAGAACTACGAGCAGTACTTC
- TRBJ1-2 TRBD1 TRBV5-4 CASSDRQGAGYGYTF TGTGCCAGCAGCGACAGACAGGGCGCCGGCTATGGCTACACCTTC
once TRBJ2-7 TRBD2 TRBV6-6 CASSYISGRGGVQYF TGTGCCAGCAGTTACATAAGCGGGAGAGGGGGTGTGCAGTACTTC
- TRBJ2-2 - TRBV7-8 CASSLQGVDTGELFF TGTGCCAGCAGCTTGCAAGGGGTCGACACCGGGGAGCTGTTTTTT
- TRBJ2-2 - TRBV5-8 CASRHNRGGTAGELFF TGTGCCAGCAGACACAACAGGGGGGGAACAGCCGGGGAGCTGTTTTTT
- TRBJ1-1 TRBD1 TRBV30 CAWSAFRGHVGKEAFF TGTGCCTGGAGTGCCTTCAGGGGGCATGTGGGGAAGGAAGCTTTCTTT
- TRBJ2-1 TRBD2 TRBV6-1 CASRPGGPPEQFF TGTGCCAGCAGACCGGGGGGACCCCCTGAGCAGTTCTTC
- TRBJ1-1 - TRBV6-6 CASSLTRNTEAFF TGTGCCAGCAGCCTTACAAGGAACACTGAAGCTTTCTTT
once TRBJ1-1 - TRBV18 CASSPNGAYPTEAFF TGTGCCAGCTCACCAAACGGAGCGTACCCCACTGAAGCTTTCTTT
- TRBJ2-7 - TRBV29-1 CSVRGGRAYEQYF TGCAGCGTCCGAGGTGGTCGGGCCTACGAGCAGTACTTC
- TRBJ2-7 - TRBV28 CASRRDRGGNEQYF TGTGCCAGCAGGCGAGACAGAGGTGGGAACGAGCAGTACTTC
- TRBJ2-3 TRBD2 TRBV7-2 CASSPATSGRLRDTQYF TGTGCCAGCAGCCCCGCAACTAGCGGGAGGTTGAGAGATACGCAGTATTTT
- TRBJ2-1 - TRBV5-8 CASSFSSGTLNEQFF TGTGCCAGCAGCTTTAGTTCCGGGACACTAAATGAGCAGTTCTTC
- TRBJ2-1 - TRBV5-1 CASSSDISYNEQFF TGCGCCAGCAGCTCAGACATATCCTACAATGAGCAGTTCTTC
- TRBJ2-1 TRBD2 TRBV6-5 CASRGSGGPYNEQFF TGTGCCAGCAGGGGAAGCGGGGGGCCTTACAATGAGCAGTTCTTC
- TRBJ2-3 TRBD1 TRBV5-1 CASSLGQGGTDTQYF TGCGCCAGCAGCTTGGGACAGGGGGGCACAGATACGCAGTATTTT
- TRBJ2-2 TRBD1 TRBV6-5 CASSYSDRGNTGELFF TGTGCCAGCAGTTACTCGGACAGGGGGAACACCGGGGAGCTGTTTTTT
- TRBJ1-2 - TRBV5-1 CASSPNASPGKGGYTF TGCGCCAGCAGCCCTAACGCTTCCCCAGGGAAGGGTGGCTACACCTTC
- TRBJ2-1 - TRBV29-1 CSVDSDSVNEQFF TGCAGCGTTGATTCAGACAGTGTCAATGAGCAGTTCTTC
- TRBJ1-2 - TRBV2 CASKRGGVNYGYTF TGTGCCAGCAAAAGAGGGGGAGTCAACTATGGCTACACCTTC
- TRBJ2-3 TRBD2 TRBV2 CASNRLAGRTSTDTQYF TGTGCCAGCAACAGACTAGCGGGGAGGACTAGCACAGATACGCAGTATTTT
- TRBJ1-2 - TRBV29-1 CSVEAGWDYGYTF TGCAGCGTAGAGGCGGGGTGGGACTATGGCTACACCTTC
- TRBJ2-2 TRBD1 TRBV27 CASSTPRQGRPGELFF TGTGCCAGCAGCACCCCCCGACAGGGGAGGCCCGGGGAGCTGTTTTTT
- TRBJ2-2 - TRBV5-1 CASSLWGPRNTGELFF TGCGCCAGCAGCTTGTGGGGCCCTCGGAACACCGGGGAGCTGTTTTTT
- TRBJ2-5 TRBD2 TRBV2 CASSNGLAGQETQYF TGTGCCAGCAGCAACGGACTAGCGGGACAAGAGACCCAGTACTTC
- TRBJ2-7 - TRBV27 CASKMDGWGGEQYF TGTGCCTCCAAGATGGACGGATGGGGAGGCGAGCAGTACTTC
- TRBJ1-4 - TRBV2 CASSEGTGANEKLFF TGTGCCAGCAGTGAAGGTACAGGAGCCAATGAAAAACTGTTTTTT
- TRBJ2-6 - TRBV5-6 CASSFSSGANVLTF TGTGCCAGCAGCTTTAGTTCTGGGGCCAACGTCCTGACTTTC
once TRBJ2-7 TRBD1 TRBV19 CASRRGLSYEQYF TGTGCCAGTAGGAGGGGGCTTTCCTACGAGCAGTACTTC
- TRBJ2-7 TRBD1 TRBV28 CASFSGTGSYEQYF TGTGCCAGCTTCTCCGGGACAGGGAGCTACGAGCAGTACTTC
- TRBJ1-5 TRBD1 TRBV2 CASDQGDQPQHF TGTGCCAGCGATCAGGGGGATCAGCCCCAGCATTTT
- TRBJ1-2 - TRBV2 CASARAAGGYTF TGTGCCAGCGCGCGGGCCGCCGGAGGCTACACCTTC
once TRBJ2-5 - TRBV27 CASSSDWKETQYF TGTGCCAGCAGTTCCGACTGGAAAGAGACCCAGTACTTC
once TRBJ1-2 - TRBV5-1 CASSLIQPEFYGYTF TGCGCCAGCAGCTTGATACAGCCTGAGTTCTATGGCTACACCTTC
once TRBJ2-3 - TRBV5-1 CASSLAGSTDTQYF TGCGCCAGCAGCTTGGCCGGGAGCACAGATACGCAGTATTTT
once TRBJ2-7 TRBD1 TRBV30 CAWGTGLSYEQYF TGTGCCTGGGGGACAGGACTTTCCTACGAGCAGTACTTC
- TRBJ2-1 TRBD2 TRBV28 CASGRSGTSPNEQFF TGTGCCAGCGGGAGGAGCGGGACTAGTCCTAATGAGCAGTTCTTC
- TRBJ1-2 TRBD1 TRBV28 CASSLSVGTGNYGYTF TGTGCCAGCAGTTTAAGTGTGGGGACAGGGAACTATGGCTACACCTTC
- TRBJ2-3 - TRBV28 CASSSQMDTQYF TGTGCCAGCAGTTCCCAAATGGATACGCAGTATTTT
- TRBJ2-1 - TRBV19 CASSMRSLGREQFF TGTGCCAGTAGTATGAGATCGCTGGGCCGTGAGCAGTTCTTC
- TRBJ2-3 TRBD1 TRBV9 CASLRDRGADTQYF TGTGCCAGCCTCCGGGACAGGGGGGCGGATACGCAGTATTTT
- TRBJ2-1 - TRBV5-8 CASSLGSDYNEQFF TGTGCCAGCAGCTTGGGGTCAGATTACAATGAGCAGTTCTTC
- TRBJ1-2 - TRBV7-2 CASSSYSYGYTF TGTGCCAGCAGCTCTTATAGTTATGGCTACACCTTC
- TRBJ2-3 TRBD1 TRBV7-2 CASSSQQGATDTQYF TGTGCCAGCAGCTCTCAACAGGGGGCCACAGATACGCAGTATTTT
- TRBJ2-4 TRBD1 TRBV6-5 CASSRGQGNIQYF TGTGCCAGCAGCAGGGGACAGGGAAACATTCAGTACTTC
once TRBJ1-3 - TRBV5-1 CASSLSGQAGNTIYF TGCGCCAGCAGCCTATCGGGACAAGCTGGAAACACCATATATTTT
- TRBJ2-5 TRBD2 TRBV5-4 CASSTGLAGAETQYF TGTGCCAGCAGCACCGGACTAGCGGGAGCAGAGACCCAGTACTTC
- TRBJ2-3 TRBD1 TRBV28 CASGGQGVLTDTQYF TGTGCCAGCGGGGGACAGGGGGTTCTAACAGATACGCAGTATTTT
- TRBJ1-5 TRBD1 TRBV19 CASGDRGPRF TGTGCCAGTGGGGACAGGGGGCCCCGATTT
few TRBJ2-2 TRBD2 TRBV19 CASRHSASGRRTGELFF TGTGCCAGTAGACATAGTGCTAGCGGGAGACGTACCGGGGAGCTGTTTTTT
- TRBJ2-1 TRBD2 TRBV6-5 CASSVPGGANEQFF TGTGCCAGCAGCGTCCCGGGGGGGGCCAATGAGCAGTTCTTC
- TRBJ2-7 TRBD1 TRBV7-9 CASSWDREHEQYF TGTGCCAGCAGTTGGGACAGGGAGCACGAGCAGTACTTC
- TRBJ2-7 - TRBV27 CASSLRSRRDRPYEQYF TGTGCCAGCAGTTTAAGGAGTCGGAGGGATAGGCCCTACGAGCAGTACTTC
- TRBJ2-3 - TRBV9 CASSRFLGDTDTQYF TGTGCCAGCTCCCGATTCTTGGGAGACACAGATACGCAGTATTTT